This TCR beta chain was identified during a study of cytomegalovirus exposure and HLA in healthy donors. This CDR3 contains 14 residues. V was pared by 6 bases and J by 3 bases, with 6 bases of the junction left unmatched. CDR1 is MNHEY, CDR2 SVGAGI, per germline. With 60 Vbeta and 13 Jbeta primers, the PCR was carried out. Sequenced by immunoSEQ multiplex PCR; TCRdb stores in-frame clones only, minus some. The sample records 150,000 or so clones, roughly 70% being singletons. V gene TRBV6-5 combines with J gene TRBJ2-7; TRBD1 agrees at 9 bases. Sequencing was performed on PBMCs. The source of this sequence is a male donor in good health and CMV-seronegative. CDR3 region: CASRSGQGVYEQYF. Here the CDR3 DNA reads TGTGCCAGCAGATCGGGACAGGGAGTCTACGAGCAGTACTTC.